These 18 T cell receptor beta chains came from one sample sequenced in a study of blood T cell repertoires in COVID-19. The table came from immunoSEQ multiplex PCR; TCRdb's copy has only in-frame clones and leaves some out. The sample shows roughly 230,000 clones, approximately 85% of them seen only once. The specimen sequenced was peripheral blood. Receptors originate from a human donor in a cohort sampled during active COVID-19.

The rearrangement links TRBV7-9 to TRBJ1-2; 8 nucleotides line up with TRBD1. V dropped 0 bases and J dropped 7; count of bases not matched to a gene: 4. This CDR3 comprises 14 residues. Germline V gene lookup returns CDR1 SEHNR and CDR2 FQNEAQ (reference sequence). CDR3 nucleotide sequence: TGTGCCAGCAGCTTAGCGCCAGGGGGCGCTGGCTACACCTTC. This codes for CASSLAPGGAGYTF.

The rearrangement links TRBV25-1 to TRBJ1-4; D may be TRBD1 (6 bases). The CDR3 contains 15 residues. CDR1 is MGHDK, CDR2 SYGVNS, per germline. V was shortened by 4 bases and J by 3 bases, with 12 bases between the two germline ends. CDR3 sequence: CASSAGRGANEKLFF. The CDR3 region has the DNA TGTGCCAGCAGTGCGGGCAGGGGAGCTAATGAAAAACTGTTTTTT. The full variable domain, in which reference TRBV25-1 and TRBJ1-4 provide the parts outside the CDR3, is EADIYQTPRYLVIGTGKKITLECSQTMGHDKMYWYQQDPGMELHLIHYSYGVNSTEKGDLSSESTVSRIRTEHFPLTLESARPSHTSQYLCASSAGRGANEKLFFGSGTQLSVL.

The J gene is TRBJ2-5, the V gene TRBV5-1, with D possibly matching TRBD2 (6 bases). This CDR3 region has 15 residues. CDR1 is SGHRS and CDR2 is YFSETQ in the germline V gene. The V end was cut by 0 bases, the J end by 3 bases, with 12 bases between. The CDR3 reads CASSLEGTVEETQYF. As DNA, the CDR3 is TGCGCCAGCAGCTTGGAGGGGACTGTTGAAGAGACCCAGTACTTC.

CDR3 coding DNA: TGTGCCAGCAGCCAGATGACAGGGGAAGGGCAGCCCCAGCATTTT. Protein product: CASSQMTGEGQPQHF. V usage is TRBV3-1 (or the pseudogene TRBV3-2) and J usage is TRBJ1-5; 8 nucleotides agree with TRBD1. In germline, CDR1 is LGHDT, CDR2 YNNKEL (reference sequence). The CDR3 covers 15 residues. V was pared by 3 bases and J by 7 bases, with 8 bases of the junction left unmatched.

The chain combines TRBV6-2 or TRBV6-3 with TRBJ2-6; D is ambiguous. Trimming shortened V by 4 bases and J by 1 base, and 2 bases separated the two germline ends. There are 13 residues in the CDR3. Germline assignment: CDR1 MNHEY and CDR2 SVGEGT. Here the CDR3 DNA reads TGTGCCAGCAGTTTATCTGGGGCCAACGTCCTGACTTTC. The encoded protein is CASSLSGANVLTF.

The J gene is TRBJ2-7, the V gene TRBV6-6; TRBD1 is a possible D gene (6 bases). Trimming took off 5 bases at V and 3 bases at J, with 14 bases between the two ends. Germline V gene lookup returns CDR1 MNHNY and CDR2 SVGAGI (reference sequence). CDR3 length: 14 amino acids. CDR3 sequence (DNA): TGTGCCAGCAGTCGGGACACTCAAGGCTACGAGCAGTACTTC. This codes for CASSRDTQGYEQYF.

The CDR3: CASNSGRPEEQYF. CDR3 in DNA: TGTGCCAGTAATAGCGGGAGACCGGAAGAGCAGTACTTC. This chain links TRBV19 with TRBJ2-7; the match to TRBD2 covers 9 bases. The CDR3 has 13 residues. Germline lookup yields CDR1 LNHDA and CDR2 SQIVND (reference sequence). Trimming took 7 bases from V and 7 from J; bases not matched to a gene: 8.

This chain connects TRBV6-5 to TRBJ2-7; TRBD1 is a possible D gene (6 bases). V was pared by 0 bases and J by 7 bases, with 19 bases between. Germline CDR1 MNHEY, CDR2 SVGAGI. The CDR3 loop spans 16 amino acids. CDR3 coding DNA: TGTGCCAGCAGTTACTCTAACAGGGCGATTTATTTGGAGCAGTACTTC. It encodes CASSYSNRAIYLEQYF.

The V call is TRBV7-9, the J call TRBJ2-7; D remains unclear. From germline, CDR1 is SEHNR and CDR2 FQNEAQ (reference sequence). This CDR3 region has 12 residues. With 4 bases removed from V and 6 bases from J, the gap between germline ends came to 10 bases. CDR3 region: CASSSGFGEQYF. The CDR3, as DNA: TGTGCCAGCAGCTCCGGGTTTGGCGAGCAGTACTTC.

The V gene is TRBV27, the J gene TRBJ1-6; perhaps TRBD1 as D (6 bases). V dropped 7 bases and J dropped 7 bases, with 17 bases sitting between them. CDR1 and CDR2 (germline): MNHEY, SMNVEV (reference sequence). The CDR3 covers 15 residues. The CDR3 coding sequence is TGTGCCAGCACCCTGGGGGCCAGCGCAAATTCACCCCTCCACTTT. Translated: CASTLGASANSPLHF.

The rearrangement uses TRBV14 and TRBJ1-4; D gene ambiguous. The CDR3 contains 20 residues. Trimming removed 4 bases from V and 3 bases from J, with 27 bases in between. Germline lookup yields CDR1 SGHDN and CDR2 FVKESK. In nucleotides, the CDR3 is TGTGCCAGCAGCCCCTCACGGCTGAGAAGGGTGGGGAGGGCTAATGAAAAACTGTTTTTT. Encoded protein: CASSPSRLRRVGRANEKLFF.

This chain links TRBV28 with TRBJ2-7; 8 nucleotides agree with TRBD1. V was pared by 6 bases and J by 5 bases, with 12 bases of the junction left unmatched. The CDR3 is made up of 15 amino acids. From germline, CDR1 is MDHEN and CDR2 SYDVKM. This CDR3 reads CASSPTGGDFNEQYF. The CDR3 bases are TGTGCCAGCAGCCCTACAGGGGGAGATTTTAACGAGCAGTACTTC.

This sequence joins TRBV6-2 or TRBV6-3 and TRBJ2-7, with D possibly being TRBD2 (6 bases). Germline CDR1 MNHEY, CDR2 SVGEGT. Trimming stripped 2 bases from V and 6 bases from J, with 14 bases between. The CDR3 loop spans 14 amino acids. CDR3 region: CASSYGGGTSEQYF. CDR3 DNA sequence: TGTGCCAGCAGTTACGGTGGGGGGACCTCCGAGCAGTACTTC.

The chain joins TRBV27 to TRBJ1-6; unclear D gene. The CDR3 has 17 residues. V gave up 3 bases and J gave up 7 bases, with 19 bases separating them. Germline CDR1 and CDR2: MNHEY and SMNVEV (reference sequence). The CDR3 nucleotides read TGTGCCAGCAGTTTCGAGCCCCTTCAGGCGGGGAATTCACCCCTCCACTTT. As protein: CASSFEPLQAGNSPLHF.

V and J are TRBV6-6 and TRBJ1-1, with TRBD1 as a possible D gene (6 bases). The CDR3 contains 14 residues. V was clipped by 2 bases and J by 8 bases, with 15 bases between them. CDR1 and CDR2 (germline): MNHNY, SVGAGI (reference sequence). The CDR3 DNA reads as TGTGCCAGCAGTTACCCAGAAGGGGGTGTCGAAGCTTTCTTT. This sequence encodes CASSYPEGGVEAFF.

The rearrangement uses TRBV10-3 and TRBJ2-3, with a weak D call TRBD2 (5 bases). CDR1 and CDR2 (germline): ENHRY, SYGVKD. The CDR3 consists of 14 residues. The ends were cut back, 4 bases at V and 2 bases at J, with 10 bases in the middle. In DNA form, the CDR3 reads TGTGCCATCAGTGGGAGCGGCTCCACAGATACGCAGTATTTT. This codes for CAISGSGSTDTQYF.

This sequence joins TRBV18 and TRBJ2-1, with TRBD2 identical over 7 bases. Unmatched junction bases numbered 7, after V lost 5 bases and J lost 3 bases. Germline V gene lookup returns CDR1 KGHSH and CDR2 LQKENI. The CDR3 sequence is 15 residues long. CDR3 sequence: CASSKRDVNYNEQFF. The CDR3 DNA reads TGTGCCAGCTCAAAGCGGGACGTGAACTACAATGAGCAGTTCTTC.

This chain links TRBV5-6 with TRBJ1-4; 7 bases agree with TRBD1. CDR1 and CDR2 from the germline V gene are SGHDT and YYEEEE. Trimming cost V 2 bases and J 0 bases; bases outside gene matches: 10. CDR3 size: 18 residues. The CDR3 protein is CASSLVRGPVPTNEKLFF. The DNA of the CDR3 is TGTGCCAGCAGCTTAGTTAGGGGGCCCGTCCCAACTAATGAAAAACTGTTTTTT.